Listed below are T cell receptor beta chains from one sample, sequenced in a study of shared clonotypes between healthy human individuals. Clones were read by immunoSEQ multiplex PCR, and TCRdb kept only the in-frame ones, dropping some. The sample consists of around 700,000 clones, 92% of them appearing once. Sequencing input: naive CD8+ T cells sorted from blood. These receptors all come from a man aged 25-40 years in good health. Both conserved end residues are part of each CDR3. The D gene is left open where the match is weak. Some rows mark clone size as missing; the rest say once, few, many or name a class of expanded clone.

>NA|NA|TRBJ2-7|TRBV28|11
TGTGCCAGCAGTTCTGTGTTCGTGCAGTACTTC
CASSSVFVQYF
>NA|TRBD1|TRBJ2-3|TRBV10-3|16
TGTGCCATCAGTGATCCCGCTAGCAGGGGGCGGGATACGCAGTATTTT
CAISDPASRGRDTQYF
>NA|TRBD1|TRBJ1-5|TRBV19|18
TGTGCCAGTAGACCCCCCCATCCCGGGACAGAGTTTAATCAGCCCCAGCATTTT
CASRPPHPGTEFNQPQHF
>NA|NA|TRBJ2-7|TRBV18|14
TGTGCCAGCTCACCACCCCGGGACTCCTACGAGCAGTACTTC
CASSPPRDSYEQYF
>NA|NA|TRBJ2-1|TRBV5-1|15
TGCGCCAGCAGCTTGGAGGTTAGCGGTCGGGATGAGCAGTTCTTC
CASSLEVSGRDEQFF
>NA|TRBD2|TRBJ2-7|TRBV10-3|14
TGTGCCATCAATGGCGGGGGGCGCTTCTACGAGCAGTACTTC
CAINGGGRFYEQYF
>NA|TRBD1|TRBJ2-7|TRBV27|14
TGTGCCAGCAGTTCGCTCGACAGGGCCTACGAGCAGTACTTC
CASSSLDRAYEQYF
>NA|NA|TRBJ2-3|TRBV9|17
TGTGCCAGCAGCTCTTTTTCCGGGACCGAAATCACAGATACGCAGTATTTT
CASSSFSGTEITDTQYF
>NA|TRBD2|TRBJ2-2|TRBV7-9|17
TGTGCCAGCAGCCAATTTTTAACTAGCGGGTACACCGGGGAGCTGTTTTTT
CASSQFLTSGYTGELFF
>NA|NA|TRBJ2-1|TRBV11-2|15
TGTGCCAGCAGCTTTCCTGGTAGCACCTACAATGAGCAGTTCTTC
CASSFPGSTYNEQFF
>NA|NA|TRBJ1-4|TRBV9|16
TGTGCCAGCAGCGTAGTGAAGGATAACAGAAATGAAAAACTGTTTTTT
CASSVVKDNRNEKLFF
>NA|NA|TRBJ2-2|TRBV7-9|12
TGTGCCAGCAGCCTACGGACCGGGGAGCTGTTTTTT
CASSLRTGELFF
>NA|TRBD2|TRBJ2-5|TRBV19|16
TGTGCCAGCAAGCGGACTAGCGGTCTCGGGCGAGAGACCCAGTACTTC
CASKRTSGLGRETQYF
>NA|NA|TRBJ2-7|TRBV27|15
TGTGCCAGCAGTTTATCGCCTCCCTCGGCCTACGAGCAGTACTTC
CASSLSPPSAYEQYF
>NA|TRBD2|TRBJ2-7|TRBV4-2|15
TGTGCCAGCAGCCAAGTGTTAAGCGGGAACTACGAGCAGTACTTC
CASSQVLSGNYEQYF
>NA|TRBD2|TRBJ2-3|TRBV7-9|17
TGTGCCAGCAGCCTAGGACTAGCGGGAGGGAACACAGATACGCAGTATTTT
CASSLGLAGGNTDTQYF
>NA|NA|TRBJ1-5|TRBV6-1|12
TGTGCCAGCACCAGGGCGGGACAGCCCCAGCATTTT
CASTRAGQPQHF
>NA|NA|TRBJ1-2|TRBV5-4|13
TGTGCCAGCAGCTTGACGGGGGCTGGGGGCTACACCTTC
CASSLTGAGGYTF
>NA|TRBD2|TRBJ2-1|TRBV27|14
TGTGCCAGCAGTTCGGGACTAGCTTACAATGAGCAGTTCTTC
CASSSGLAYNEQFF
>NA|NA|TRBJ2-7|TRBV14|17
TGTGCCAGCAGCCAAGGACTAGGGGGTTTGGGAATCTACGAGCAGTACTTC
CASSQGLGGLGIYEQYF
>NA|TRBD2|TRBJ2-1|TRBV6-5|13
TGTGCCAGCAGTACTAGCGGGAGTAATGAGCAGTTCTTC
CASSTSGSNEQFF
>few|NA|TRBJ2-1|TRBV9|11
TGTGCCAGCAGCGCGGGGAATGAGCAGTTCTTC
CASSAGNEQFF
>NA|TRBD1|TRBJ2-7|TRBV29-1|14
TGCAGCGTTCCCCGGGACAGGGGGTCCTACGAGCAGTACTTC
CSVPRDRGSYEQYF
>NA|NA|TRBJ1-5|TRBV12-2|15
TGTGCAAGTATAACCCGGAGGGATAGCAATCAGCCCCAGCATTTT
CASITRRDSNQPQHF
>NA|TRBD2|TRBJ2-3|TRBV7-6|19
TGTGCCAGCAGCTCCAATAGACTAGCGGGAGGTTATCAATCAGATACGCAGTATTTT
CASSSNRLAGGYQSDTQYF
>NA|NA|TRBJ2-5|TRBV7-6|18
TGTGCCAGCAGCTTAATTCGACAGGTTGACTTGTACCAAGAGACCCAGTACTTC
CASSLIRQVDLYQETQYF
>NA|TRBD1|TRBJ1-1|TRBV7-9|15
TGTGCCAGCAGCTTTACCGAGCCGGGACAGGATGAAGCTTTCTTT
CASSFTEPGQDEAFF
>NA|NA|TRBJ2-3|TRBV29-1|13
TGCAGCGTTGAAGGACTATCTCTGGATACGCAGTATTTT
CSVEGLSLDTQYF
>NA|TRBD2|TRBJ2-7|TRBV4-3|15
TGCGCCAGCAGCCAAGTGGTGGGAGGGCCCTACGAGCAGTACTTC
CASSQVVGGPYEQYF
>NA|NA|TRBJ2-2|TRBV28|17
TGTGCCAGCAGACTTCCGGACAGAACCGCGAACACCGGGGAGCTGTTTTTT
CASRLPDRTANTGELFF
>NA|NA|TRBJ1-2|TRBV21-1|14
TGTGCCAGCAGCAAAGTCTCCCTATACTATGGCTACACCTTC
CASSKVSLYYGYTF
>NA|NA|TRBJ2-2|TRBV9|17
TGTGCCAGCAACGCCGGTGGGCTAGCCCCTCCCACCGGGGAGCTGTTTTTT
CASNAGGLAPPTGELFF
>NA|NA|TRBJ2-3|TRBV14|14
TGTGCCAGCAGCCAAGAAGTCCTCACAGATACGCAGTATTTT
CASSQEVLTDTQYF
>NA|NA|TRBJ2-7|TRBV18|14
TGTGCCAGCTCACTTCAGGGGCCTCCCTACGAGCAGTACTTC
CASSLQGPPYEQYF
>NA|NA|TRBJ1-1|TRBV4-1|15
TGCGCCAGCAGCCAAGTGAAAGGGACGATCACTGAAGCTTTCTTT
CASSQVKGTITEAFF
>NA|TRBD2|TRBJ2-1|TRBV14|15
TGTGCCAGCAGCCAAGGCCTAGCGGGACTTAATGAGCAGTTCTTC
CASSQGLAGLNEQFF
>NA|TRBD2|TRBJ2-1|TRBV19|16
TGTGCCACCTCCCCACTAGCGAGGAGCTCCTACAATGAGCAGTTCTTC
CATSPLARSSYNEQFF
>NA|NA|TRBJ2-7|TRBV2|13
TGTGCCAGCAGTCGGGGGGCGGTTAACGAGCAGTACTTC
CASSRGAVNEQYF
>NA|TRBD2|TRBJ2-7|TRBV2|13
TGTGCCAGCATGGAGACTAGCGCATACGAGCAGTACTTC
CASMETSAYEQYF
>NA|TRBD2|TRBJ2-1|TRBV5-5|16
TGTGCCAGCGCCCAAACCCTTCGGCGGGAGGTTCCGGAGCAGTTCTTC
CASAQTLRREVPEQFF
>NA|NA|TRBJ1-2|TRBV6-6|14
TGTGCCAGCAGCTCGGATACGGCCAGGTATGGCTACACCTTC
CASSSDTARYGYTF
>NA|TRBD1|TRBJ2-7|TRBV10-3|14
TGTGCCATCAGTGACAGGGACAGGACCTACGAGCAGTACTTC
CAISDRDRTYEQYF
>NA|NA|TRBJ1-2|TRBV7-9|14
TGTGCCAGCAGCTCCACGGAGGGGTCGGGTGGCTACACCTTC
CASSSTEGSGGYTF
>NA|TRBD1|TRBJ1-2|TRBV27|15
TGTGCCAGCAGTTTATCGACGACAGGGATCTATGGCTACACCTTC
CASSLSTTGIYGYTF
>NA|TRBD1|TRBJ2-3|TRBV2|15
TGTGCCAGCAGGAACGGACAGGGTGGAACAGATACGCAGTATTTT
CASRNGQGGTDTQYF
>NA|NA|TRBJ2-7|TRBV4-1|14
TGCGCCAGCAGCACGGGACTCGGCAAGTACGAGCAGTACTTC
CASSTGLGKYEQYF
>NA|TRBD2|TRBJ2-3|TRBV28|16
TGTGCCAGCAGGAGACTAGCGGGATTATCCACAGATACGCAGTATTTT
CASRRLAGLSTDTQYF